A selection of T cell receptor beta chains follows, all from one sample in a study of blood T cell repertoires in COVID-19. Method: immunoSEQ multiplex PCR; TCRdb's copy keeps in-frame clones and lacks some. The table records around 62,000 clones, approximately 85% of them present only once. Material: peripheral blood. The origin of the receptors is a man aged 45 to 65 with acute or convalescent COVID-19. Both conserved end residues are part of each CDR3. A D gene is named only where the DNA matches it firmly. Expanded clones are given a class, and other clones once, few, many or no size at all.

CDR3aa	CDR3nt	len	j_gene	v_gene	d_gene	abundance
CASSLDRASDEKLFF	TGTGCCAGCAGCCTTGACAGGGCCAGTGATGAAAAACTGTTTTTT	15	TRBJ1-4	TRBV11-2	TRBD1	NA
CASSYSSDEQYF	TGTGCCAGCAGTTATTCTAGCGACGAGCAGTACTTC	12	TRBJ2-7	TRBV6-2/TRBV6-3	NA	NA
CASSNRDTYYGYTF	TGTGCCAGCAGCAACCGGGACACCTACTATGGCTACACCTTC	14	TRBJ1-2	TRBV9	NA	NA
CASREGDSPLHF	TGTGCCAGCAGAGAGGGGGATTCACCCCTCCACTTT	12	TRBJ1-6	TRBV12-3/TRBV12-4	NA	NA
CASGLVAVGGRYEQFF	TGTGCTAGTGGTTTGGTAGCAGTGGGGGGGCGGTATGAGCAGTTCTTC	16	TRBJ2-1	TRBV12-5	NA	NA
CASRQRTSGGAEQFF	TGTGCCAGCAGACAAAGGACTAGCGGGGGGGCTGAGCAGTTCTTC	15	TRBJ2-1	TRBV7-2	TRBD2	NA
CASSFERGTLNEQFF	TGTGCCAGCAGCTTCGAGCGGGGAACCCTCAATGAGCAGTTCTTC	15	TRBJ2-1	TRBV7-8	TRBD2	NA
CASSVALAGDGETQYF	TGTGCCAGCAGCGTAGCACTAGCGGGGGATGGAGAGACCCAGTACTTC	16	TRBJ2-5	TRBV9	TRBD2	NA
CASSLAGTSGGPYNEQFF	TGTGCCAGCAGCTTAGCCGGGACTAGCGGGGGGCCCTACAATGAGCAGTTCTTC	18	TRBJ2-1	TRBV7-2	TRBD2	NA
CASSFLAGGPVTETQYF	TGCGCCAGCAGCTTCTTGGCGGGGGGGCCGGTAACGGAGACCCAGTACTTC	17	TRBJ2-5	TRBV5-1	TRBD2	NA
CASRDDLGPGYTF	TGTGCCAGCAGGGATGACTTGGGTCCTGGCTACACCTTC	13	TRBJ1-2	TRBV5-4	NA	few
CASSYLAGQNNEQFF	TGCGCCAGCAGCTACCTAGCGGGGCAGAACAATGAGCAGTTCTTC	15	TRBJ2-1	TRBV5-1	TRBD2	NA
CASGFSGGAYEQFF	TGTGCTAGTGGTTTTAGCGGGGGGGCATATGAGCAGTTCTTC	14	TRBJ2-1	TRBV12-5	TRBD2	NA
CASGESGQPQHF	TGTGCCAGCGGGGAGAGTGGTCAGCCCCAGCATTTT	12	TRBJ1-5	TRBV6-5	NA	NA
CASSSDRGSSYNEQFF	TGTGCCAGCAGCTCAGACCGGGGGTCCTCCTACAATGAGCAGTTCTTC	16	TRBJ2-1	TRBV13	NA	NA
CAWSSKADRVDGYTF	TGTGCCTGGAGTTCTAAAGCGGACAGGGTGGACGGCTACACCTTC	15	TRBJ1-2	TRBV30	TRBD1	NA
CASSVEAGVYEQYF	TGTGCCAGCAGCGTGGAAGCGGGGGTCTACGAGCAGTACTTC	14	TRBJ2-7	TRBV5-4	TRBD2	NA
CASSLEGTGMETQYF	TGTGCCAGCAGCTTAGAGGGGACAGGGATGGAGACCCAGTACTTC	15	TRBJ2-5	TRBV7-8	TRBD1	few
CASSGQGYEQYF	TGTGCCAGCAGTGGGCAGGGCTACGAGCAGTACTTC	12	TRBJ2-7	TRBV25-1	NA	NA
CSAERQAHSGNTIYF	TGCAGCGCCGAGCGGCAGGCGCACTCTGGAAACACCATATATTTT	15	TRBJ1-3	TRBV29-1	NA	NA
CASSTPKQGASAGLYF	TGTGCCAGCAGCACACCAAAACAGGGGGCCAGTGCGGGGTTGTACTTC	16	TRBJ2-7	TRBV7-9	TRBD1	NA
CASSLTYYNEQFF	TGTGCCAGCAGTTTAACATACTACAATGAGCAGTTCTTC	13	TRBJ2-1	TRBV27	NA	NA
CASSLVGGETQYF	TGTGCCAGCAGCCTCGTGGGGGGAGAGACCCAGTACTTC	13	TRBJ2-5	TRBV3-1/TRBV3-2	NA	NA
CASRTKVSMNTEAFF	TGTGCCAGTAGAACTAAGGTTTCGATGAACACTGAAGCTTTCTTT	15	TRBJ1-1	TRBV19	NA	NA
CASVRQGEAEAFF	TGTGCCAGTGTAAGACAGGGGGAAGCTGAAGCTTTCTTT	13	TRBJ1-1	TRBV19	TRBD1	once
CASSTGTGDGGNTIYF	TGCGCCAGCAGCACCGGGACAGGGGATGGAGGAAACACCATATATTTT	16	TRBJ1-3	TRBV5-1	TRBD1	NA
CASSSDRGLTYEQYF	TGTGCCAGCAGCTCAGACAGGGGGTTGACCTACGAGCAGTACTTC	15	TRBJ2-7	TRBV5-5	TRBD1	NA
CATSRDRISGGSYEQYF	TGTGCCACCAGCAGAGATCGCATTAGCGGGGGTAGCTACGAGCAGTACTTC	17	TRBJ2-7	TRBV15	TRBD2	NA
CAISDLNEQFF	TGTGCCATCAGTGACCTCAATGAGCAGTTCTTC	11	TRBJ2-1	TRBV10-3	NA	NA
CASSLLPPGGPQETQYF	TGCGCCAGCAGCTTGTTGCCACCGGGAGGCCCTCAAGAGACCCAGTACTTC	17	TRBJ2-5	TRBV5-1	TRBD2	NA
CASSIVGSANTGELFF	TGTGCCAGTAGTATAGTCGGGTCAGCGAACACCGGGGAGCTGTTTTTT	16	TRBJ2-2	TRBV19	NA	NA
CASSTNWAGVNEQFF	TGTGCCAGTAGTACCAACTGGGCAGGGGTCAATGAGCAGTTCTTC	15	TRBJ2-1	TRBV19	NA	once
CASSHAGGSQETQYF	TGTGCCAGCAGCCACGCGGGGGGTAGCCAAGAGACCCAGTACTTC	15	TRBJ2-5	TRBV9	TRBD2	NA